These 32 T cell receptor beta chains were all obtained from the same sample, sequenced in a study of blood T cell repertoires in COVID-19. Sequenced by immunoSEQ multiplex PCR; TCRdb stores in-frame clones only, minus some. The profile shows about 210,000 clones, about four fifths of them singletons. The sample comprised peripheral blood. The receptors originated from a woman aged 45-60 years with active or convalescent COVID-19.

This chain links TRBV6-6 with TRBJ1-1; 7 positions agree with TRBD1. This CDR3 region has 16 residues. Germline assignment: CDR1 MNHNY and CDR2 SVGAGI (reference sequence). Losses at the gene ends were 5 bases for V and 5 bases for J; bases not matched to a gene: 14. CDR3 protein: CASSQRIQGRKTEAFF. The DNA of the CDR3 is TGTGCCAGCAGTCAACGTATACAGGGGAGGAAGACTGAAGCTTTCTTT.

CDR3 sequence: CASSPGSERAFF. The CDR3 nucleotides read TGCGCCAGCAGCCCGGGGTCGGAGAGAGCTTTCTTT. This rearrangement joins TRBV5-1 to TRBJ1-1; no definite D call. The V end lost 4 bases, the J end lost 10 bases, and 14 bases lay between the germline ends. Germline assignment: CDR1 SGHRS and CDR2 YFSETQ. The CDR3 loop spans 12 amino acids.

The chain joins TRBV5-6 to TRBJ2-7; tentatively, D is TRBD1 (6 bases). Germline CDR1 is SGHDT and CDR2 is YYEEEE. This CDR3 comprises 12 residues. The V and J ends lost 4 bases and 4 bases respectively, with 9 bases between them. The CDR3 reads CASSTDRYEQYF. CDR3 DNA: TGTGCCAGCAGCACAGACAGGTACGAGCAGTACTTC.

In this sample, this clone turned up once. The rearrangement links TRBV10-2 to TRBJ1-1, with a weak D call TRBD1 (6 bases). This CDR3 contains 13 residues. In germline, CDR1 is WSHSY, CDR2 SAAADI. Trimming took off 3 bases at V and 5 bases at J, with 10 bases between the two ends. CDR3 region: CASSDQGRTEAFF. For the CDR3, the DNA is TGCGCCAGCAGTGATCAGGGGCGGACTGAAGCTTTCTTT.

The CDR3 coding sequence is TGCGCCAGCAGTGACCCGGCGGGGACTAATGAAAAACTGTTTTTT. This codes for CASSDPAGTNEKLFF. The chain carries TRBV10-2 and TRBJ1-4; no reliable D call. This CDR3 has 15 amino acids. Trimming left V 3 bases short and J 2 bases short, with 10 bases between. Germline lookup yields CDR1 WSHSY and CDR2 SAAADI.

The chain is built from TRBV7-9 and TRBJ1-6; perhaps TRBD1 as D (6 bases). CDR3 size: 16 residues. Germline CDR1 and CDR2: SEHNR and FQNEAQ (reference sequence). V was clipped by 3 bases and J by 10 bases, with 19 bases between them. The CDR3 bases are TGTGCCAGCAGCTTTGGCAGGACAGCCTCTTCATCACCCCTCCACTTT. Its protein is CASSFGRTASSSPLHF.

The chain joins TRBV10-3 to TRBJ1-4; no firm D call. With 4 bases removed from V and 3 bases from J, the gap between germline ends came to 9 bases. Germline CDR1 is ENHRY and CDR2 is SYGVKD. The CDR3 consists of 14 residues. CDR3 region: CAISGGMSNEKLFF. The CDR3 DNA reads as TGTGCCATCAGTGGCGGGATGTCTAATGAAAAACTGTTTTTT.

As DNA, the CDR3 is TGTGCCAGCAGCCAAGAAAGGGGGAATTCACCCCTCCACTTT. This encodes CASSQERGNSPLHF. This chain uses TRBV3-1 (or the pseudogene TRBV3-2) with TRBJ1-6; D is perhaps TRBD1 (6 bases). Germline V lookup: CDR1 LGHDT, CDR2 YNNKEL (reference sequence). Trimming removed 0 bases at V and 7 bases at J, with 7 bases between. The CDR3 spans 14 residues.

This clone was detected only once. The gene calls are TRBV28 and TRBJ2-7; 7 bases match TRBD1. The CDR3 runs 13 residues. The V gene end was trimmed by 6 bases and the J gene end by 6 bases; junction bases not matched to a gene: 8. Germline CDR1 is MDHEN and CDR2 is SYDVKM. The CDR3 here is CASRGQGDFEQYF. CDR3 sequence (DNA): TGTGCCAGCAGAGGGCAGGGGGATTTCGAGCAGTACTTC.

This clone was picked up a small number of times. The gene calls are TRBV30 and TRBJ1-5; TRBD1 matches 7 bases. Trimming removed 0 bases from V and 5 bases from J; junction bases left unmatched: 4. Germline V gene data show CDR1 as GTSNPN and CDR2 as SVGIG (reference sequence). The CDR3 has 14 amino acids. The CDR3 sequence: CAWSVLQGDQPQHF. CDR3 nucleotide sequence: TGTGCCTGGAGTGTACTCCAGGGGGATCAGCCCCAGCATTTT.

V and J are TRBV5-4 and TRBJ1-1; perhaps TRBD1 as D (5 bases). The V end was cut by 3 bases, the J end by 3 bases, with 12 bases between. CDR1 is SGHNT and CDR2 is YYREEE in the germline V gene (reference sequence). The CDR3 covers 14 residues. The CDR3, as DNA: TGTGCCAGCAGCTGGGCAGGGCTGGACACTGAAGCTTTCTTT. Translation: CASSWAGLDTEAFF.

Concerning this clone itself: Other DNA sequences in this specimen translate into the identical CDR3. CDR3: CASSRDRGTDTQYF. DNA for the CDR3: TGTGCCAGCAGCCGGGACAGGGGCACAGATACGCAGTATTTT. The chain carries TRBV2 and TRBJ2-3; 9 bases are a match to TRBD1. This CDR3 is built from 14 residues. Germline assignment: CDR1 SNHLY and CDR2 FYNNEI. J gave up 1 base and V 6 bases, and 2 bases lay outside the gene matches.

The table lists this clone with a count of one. The gene calls are TRBV19 and TRBJ1-1, with 7 bases fitting TRBD1. Trimming at V came to 5 bases and at J to 7 bases, leaving 22 bases not matched to a gene. Germline CDR1 and CDR2: LNHDA and SQIVND (reference sequence). The CDR3 has 18 amino acids. Here the CDR3 DNA reads TGTGCCAGTAGTCAGAGGGCAGGGACAGTATCTTCGAAAATTGAAGCTTTCTTT. Translated: CASSQRAGTVSSKIEAFF.

The rearrangement uses TRBV9 and TRBJ1-1; the D is unclear. Trimming pared 4 bases from V and 1 base from J, leaving 8 bases between. Germline CDR1 reads SGDLS; CDR2 reads YYNGEE. This CDR3 has 13 residues. DNA for the CDR3: TGTGCCAGCAGCAACACGGGGAACACTGAAGCTTTCTTT. This codes for CASSNTGNTEAFF.

The gene calls are TRBV2 and TRBJ1-2, with D possibly being TRBD1 (5 bases). Germline lookup yields CDR1 SNHLY and CDR2 FYNNEI. The CDR3 loop spans 13 amino acids. Trimming cost V 3 bases and J 3 bases, with 8 bases left between them. This CDR3 is CASSDRVDYGYTF. Here the CDR3 DNA reads TGTGCCAGCAGTGACAGGGTAGACTATGGCTACACCTTC.

This rearrangement joins TRBV6-1 to TRBJ2-7; possibly TRBD2 for D (5 bases). Trimming shortened V by 5 bases and J by 3 bases, and 11 bases separated the two germline ends. The CDR3 extends over 13 amino acids. The germline CDR1 and CDR2 sequences are MNHNS and SASEGT. The CDR3 is CASSTLAIYEQYF. Written as DNA, the CDR3 is TGTGCCAGCAGTACCCTAGCAATCTACGAGCAGTACTTC.

The chain carries TRBV27 and TRBJ1-1; D is perhaps TRBD1 (5 bases). Trimming took off 5 bases at V and 0 bases at J, with 7 bases between the two ends. CDR1 MNHEY and CDR2 SMNVEV come from the germline V gene (reference sequence). The CDR3 totals 13 residues. The CDR3 is CASSPGLNTEAFF. The CDR3 coding sequence is TGTGCCAGCAGTCCAGGGTTGAACACTGAAGCTTTCTTT.

The genes are TRBV2 and TRBJ2-7; 7 nucleotides line up with TRBD2. Germline V gene sequence: CDR1 SNHLY, CDR2 FYNNEI. The CDR3 contains 13 residues. Germline trimming cut 4 bases from V and 3 bases from J; bases unmatched to any gene: 3. The CDR3 bases are TGTGCCAGCAGTGGACTAGCAGTCTACGAGCAGTACTTC. It codes for CASSGLAVYEQYF.

The chain recombines TRBV11-2 with TRBJ1-1, with D perhaps TRBD1 (5 bases). The V end lost 5 bases, the J end lost 4 bases, and 11 bases lay between the germline ends. CDR1 and CDR2 from the germline V gene are SGHAT and FQNNGV. The CDR3 runs to 13 residues. The CDR3 loop reads CASSPQGSTEAFF. DNA of the CDR3: TGTGCCAGCAGCCCTCAGGGTTCCACTGAAGCTTTCTTT.

The chain is built from TRBV2 and TRBJ1-6, with 9 bases identical to TRBD1. This CDR3 comprises 17 residues. Per the germline V gene, CDR1 is SNHLY and CDR2 is FYNNEI. Unmatched junction bases numbered 6, after V lost 3 bases and J lost 3 bases. As DNA, the CDR3 is TGTGCCAGCAGTGATGGGACAGGGTTTAACTATAATTCACCCCTCCACTTT. It translates to CASSDGTGFNYNSPLHF.

V and J are TRBV5-4 and TRBJ2-3; D gene ambiguous. The CDR3 sequence is 15 residues long. Germline V gene sequence: CDR1 SGHNT, CDR2 YYREEE (reference sequence). V lost 1 base and J lost 1, with 10 bases in between. The CDR3 DNA sequence: TGTGCCAGCAGCTTGTCTCGGGTGCGCACAGATACGCAGTATTTT. Protein: CASSLSRVRTDTQYF.

This sequence joins TRBV13 and TRBJ2-7; D not certain. This CDR3 is 15 amino acids long. CDR1 is PRHDT and CDR2 is FYEKMQ in the germline V gene (reference sequence). Trimming took 0 bases from V and 4 from J, leaving 13 bases between them. CDR3 in DNA: TGTGCCAGCAGCTTAGGCCCCTTTGAGGAGTACGAGCAGTACTTC. Amino acids: CASSLGPFEEYEQYF.

This chain joins TRBV24-1 and TRBJ2-1; possible D gene TRBD1, 5 bases. The V and J ends lost 4 bases and 3 bases respectively, with 12 bases between them. This CDR3 has 15 amino acids. CDR1 is KGHDR and CDR2 is SFDVKD in the germline V gene. The CDR3 region has the DNA TGTGCCACCAGTGACTTCACAGGAAACTACAATGAGCAGTTCTTC. It codes for CATSDFTGNYNEQFF.

The chain links TRBV27 to TRBJ2-1; 11 bases align to TRBD2. The CDR3 length is 14 residues. The germline gives CDR1 MNHEY, CDR2 SMNVEV (reference sequence). The V gene end was trimmed by 6 bases and the J gene end by 6 bases; junction bases not matched to a gene: 4. The CDR3 DNA sequence: TGTGCCAGCAGCCTCGGACTAGCGGGCAATGAGCAGTTCTTC. This translates into CASSLGLAGNEQFF.

The chain combines TRBV7-3 with TRBJ2-3, with 14 positions matching TRBD2. V was clipped by 5 bases and J by 2 bases; unmatched bases: 9. This CDR3 has 18 residues. Germline lookup yields CDR1 SGHTA and CDR2 FQGTGA. The CDR3: CASSPAGLAGVPTDTQYF. The DNA of the CDR3 is TGTGCCAGCAGCCCGGCGGGACTAGCGGGAGTCCCCACAGATACGCAGTATTTT.

V is TRBV3-1 (or the pseudogene TRBV3-2) and J is TRBJ2-7; tentatively, D is TRBD2 (5 bases). From germline, CDR1 is LGHDT and CDR2 YNNKEL (reference sequence). This CDR3 contains 20 residues. Trimming stripped 4 bases from V and 3 bases from J, with 31 bases between. DNA for the CDR3: TGTGCCAGCAGCCCAACTCTAGATGCCTACGCGGTAGGAGGACTCTACGAGCAGTACTTC. This translates into CASSPTLDAYAVGGLYEQYF.

The chain uses TRBV5-6 and TRBJ1-1; D is unclear. Germline-derived CDR1 and CDR2 are SGHDT and YYEEEE. The CDR3 totals 12 residues. Trimming pared 4 bases from V and 8 bases from J, leaving 12 bases between. CDR3 protein: CASSRRKWEAFF. The CDR3 coding sequence is TGTGCCAGCAGCCGGAGGAAATGGGAAGCTTTCTTT.

This chain uses TRBV4-1 with TRBJ1-4; a possible D gene is TRBD1 (5 bases). CDR3 length: 14 residues. Germline CDR1 reads MGHRA; CDR2 reads YSYEKL. Trimming left V 1 base short and J 7 bases short, with 10 bases between. CDR3 sequence (DNA): TGCGCCAGCAGCCAAGTCACAGGACCTGAAAAACTGTTTTTT. The encoded protein is CASSQVTGPEKLFF.

The chain uses TRBV11-2 and TRBJ1-2; tentative D call: TRBD1 (6 bases). CDR1 and CDR2 (germline): SGHAT, FQNNGV. Trimming took off 5 bases at V and 5 bases at J, with 12 bases between the two ends. This CDR3 is 13 amino acids long. CDR3 amino acids: CASSPTGPYGYTF. CDR3 in DNA: TGTGCCAGCAGCCCCACAGGGCCGTATGGCTACACCTTC. The entire variable domain, with the rest obtained from reference TRBV11-2 and TRBJ1-2, is as follows: EAGVAQSPRYKIIEKRQSVAFWCNPISGHATLYWYQQILGQGPKLLIQFQNNGVVDDSQLPKDRFSAERLKGVDSTLKIQPAKLEDSAVYLCASSPTGPYGYTFGSGTRLTVV.

Here the CDR3 DNA reads TGTGCCAGCAGTCTCGTAACAGGGATTGGCGGGGAGCTGTTTTTT. Residues: CASSLVTGIGGELFF. J is TRBJ2-2 and V is TRBV7-2, with D perhaps TRBD1 (6 bases). The V gene's germline CDR1 is SGHTA and CDR2 FQGNSA. This CDR3 has 15 amino acids. Trimming shortened V by 6 bases and J by 7 bases, and 18 bases separated the two germline ends. The complete variable domain, with remaining parts taken from reference TRBV7-2 and TRBJ2-2, reads GAGVSQSPSNKVTEKGKDVELRCDPISGHTALYWYRQSLGQGLEFLIYFQGNSAPDKSGLPSDRFSAERTGGSVSTLTIQRTQQEDSAVYLCASSLVTGIGGELFFGEGSRLTVL.

The chain uses TRBV5-6 and TRBJ1-1; 11 bases match TRBD1. Germline V CDR1 and CDR2: SGHDT, YYEEEE. There are 16 residues in the CDR3. V shed 3 bases and J 0 bases; nucleotides not matched to a gene: 4. CDR3 nucleotides: TGTGCCAGCAGCTCCGGACAGGGGGCCATGAACACTGAAGCTTTCTTT. This translates into CASSSGQGAMNTEAFF.

The genes are TRBV14 and TRBJ2-7; D might be TRBD1 (6 bases). The germline V gene encodes CDR1 SGHDN and CDR2 FVKESK. The CDR3 consists of 16 residues. Trimming stripped 4 bases from V and 6 bases from J, with 22 bases between. As DNA, the CDR3 is TGTGCCAGCAGCCTCCTCCGACCAGGGGTTTTTAGCGAGCAGTACTTC. This encodes CASSLLRPGVFSEQYF.